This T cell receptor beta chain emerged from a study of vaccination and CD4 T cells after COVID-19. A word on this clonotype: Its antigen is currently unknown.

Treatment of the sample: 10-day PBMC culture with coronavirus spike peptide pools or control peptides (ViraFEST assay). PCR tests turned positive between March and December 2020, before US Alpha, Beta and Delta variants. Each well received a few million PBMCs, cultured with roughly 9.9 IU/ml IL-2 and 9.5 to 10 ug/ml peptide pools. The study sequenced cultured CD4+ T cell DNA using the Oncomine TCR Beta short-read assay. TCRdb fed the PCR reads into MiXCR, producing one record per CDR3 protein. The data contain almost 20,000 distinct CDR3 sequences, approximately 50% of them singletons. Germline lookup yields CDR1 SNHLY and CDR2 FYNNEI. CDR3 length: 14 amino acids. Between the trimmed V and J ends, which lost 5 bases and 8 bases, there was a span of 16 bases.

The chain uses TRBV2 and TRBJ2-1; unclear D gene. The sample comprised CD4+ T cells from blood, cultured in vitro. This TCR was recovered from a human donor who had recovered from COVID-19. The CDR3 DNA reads TGTGCCAGCAGTCGCCCTCTAGGAATGGATGAGCAGTTCTTC. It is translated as CASSRPLGMDEQFF.